One sample yielded the 25 T cell receptor beta chains listed below, sequenced in a study of PD-1 blockade in classical Hodgkin lymphoma. The assay was immunoSEQ multiplex PCR, and TCRdb's table has in-frame clones only and misses some. This sample has about 41,000 clones, with over 70% found just once. All trial patients relapsed after autologous stem cell transplantation. The input for sequencing was peripheral blood mononuclear cells (PBMCs), taken at baseline. These receptors came from a human donor with classical Hodgkin lymphoma.

The rearrangement links TRBV5-1 to TRBJ2-1, with TRBD2 identical over 8 bases. CDR1 SGHRS and CDR2 YFSETQ come from the germline V gene. CDR3 size: 15 residues. V was clipped by 0 bases and J by 5 bases; unmatched bases: 4. The CDR3 sequence is CASSLVERENNEQFF. As DNA, the CDR3 is TGCGCCAGCAGCTTGGTCGAGCGGGAGAACAATGAGCAGTTCTTC.

Only one count was recorded for this clone. The rearrangement joins TRBV7-2 to TRBJ2-7, with D tentatively TRBD1 or TRBD2 (6 bases each). The germline V gene has CDR1 SGHTA and CDR2 FQGNSA. Between the trimmed V and J ends, which lost 1 base and 0 bases, there was a span of 13 bases. This CDR3 has 16 amino acids. In DNA form, the CDR3 reads TGTGCCAGCAGCTTAGTGGGGGGCTTGAGCTCCTACGAGCAGTACTTC. Residues: CASSLVGGLSSYEQYF.

In this sample, this clone turned up once. V and J are TRBV6-1 and TRBJ2-7, with 8 bases lining up with TRBD2. This CDR3 is built from 15 residues. Germline V gene lookup returns CDR1 MNHNS and CDR2 SASEGT. The J segment lost 3 bases and the V segment lost 5 bases, leaving 9 bases of the junction unmatched. CDR3 sequence reads: CASSFDNSGSYEQYF. DNA of the CDR3: TGTGCCAGCAGTTTCGACAACAGCGGGAGCTACGAGCAGTACTTC.

This chain uses TRBV7-3 with TRBJ2-2; 8 nucleotides agree with TRBD1. CDR1 is SGHTA, CDR2 FQGTGA, per germline. CDR3 length equals 15 residues. The junction had 3 bases not matched to a gene; V was cut back by 4 bases and J by 2 bases. Written as DNA, the CDR3 is TGTGCCAGCAGCTCAGGACAGGGTAACACCGGGGAGCTGTTTTTT. Encoded protein: CASSSGQGNTGELFF. The full variable domain, with the rest looked up from reference TRBV7-3 and TRBJ2-2, is GAGVSQTPSNKVTEKGKYVELRCDPISGHTALYWYRQSLGQGPEFLIYFQGTGAADDSGLPNDRFFAVRPEGSVSTLKIQRTERGDSAVYLCASSSGQGNTGELFFGEGSRLTVL.

This clone was picked up a small number of times. The chain is built from TRBV7-2 and TRBJ1-1; 8 nucleotides match TRBD1. CDR3 size: 14 residues. Trimming cost V 4 bases and J 4 bases; bases outside gene matches: 5. In germline, CDR1 is SGHTA, CDR2 FQGNSA. CDR3 amino acids: CASSSTGGGTEAFF. CDR3 nucleotides: TGTGCCAGCAGCTCCACAGGGGGAGGCACTGAAGCTTTCTTT. The variable domain in full, with the rest retrieved from reference TRBV7-2 and TRBJ1-1, is GAGVSQSPSNKVTEKGKDVELRCDPISGHTALYWYRQSLGQGLEFLIYFQGNSAPDKSGLPSDRFSAERTGGSVSTLTIQRTQQEDSAVYLCASSSTGGGTEAFFGQGTRLTVV.

V gene TRBV29-1 combines with J gene TRBJ1-5; tentatively, D is TRBD1 (5 bases). Germline V gene lookup returns CDR1 SQVTM and CDR2 ANQGSEA. The V and J ends lost 7 bases and 1 base respectively, with 11 bases between them. This CDR3 comprises 13 residues. CDR3 sequence: CSAQTESNQPQHF. The CDR3 nucleotides are TGCAGCGCCCAGACAGAGAGCAATCAGCCCCAGCATTTT.

V and J are TRBV5-8 and TRBJ1-1; a weak D match, TRBD1 (5 bases). Trimming stripped 2 bases from V and 8 bases from J, with 7 bases between. CDR1 is SGHTS and CDR2 is YDEGEE in the germline V gene. This CDR3 spans 11 amino acids. Here the CDR3 DNA reads TGTGCCAGCAGCTTCTCAGGGGAAGCTTTCTTT. Translation gives CASSFSGEAFF.

The chain joins TRBV5-1 to TRBJ1-3; D may be TRBD1 (5 bases). The CDR3 is 15 residues long. In germline, CDR1 is SGHRS, CDR2 YFSETQ. The germline V and J ends were trimmed by 0 bases and 0 bases, with 7 bases remaining between them. CDR3 nucleotides: TGCGCCAGCAGCTTGGGACAGTCCTCTGGAAACACCATATATTTT. Translated, it gives CASSLGQSSGNTIYF.

The CDR3 here is CASSPRQGSMNTEAFF. The CDR3 nucleotides are TGTGCCAGCAGCCCGAGACAGGGCTCTATGAACACTGAAGCTTTCTTT. The chain carries TRBV5-8 and TRBJ1-1; TRBD1 matches 7 bases. The CDR3 totals 16 residues. J was trimmed by 0 bases and V by 4 bases; bases with no gene match: 9. Germline CDR1 is SGHTS and CDR2 is YDEGEE.

This clone was picked up many times. The chain uses TRBV27 and TRBJ2-1; possible D gene TRBD2, 6 bases. Trimming cost V 1 base and J 10 bases, with 11 bases left between them. The CDR3 covers 13 residues. Germline-derived CDR1 and CDR2 are MNHEY and SMNVEV (reference sequence). Here the CDR3 DNA reads TGTGCCAGCAGTTTATATCGGGGGATGGAGCAGTTCTTC. This gives the protein CASSLYRGMEQFF.

This chain connects TRBV27 to TRBJ1-3; D not resolved. The germline CDR1 and CDR2 sequences are MNHEY and SMNVEV (reference sequence). This CDR3 has 14 residues. The V and J ends lost 6 bases and 4 bases respectively, with 13 bases between them. The CDR3 DNA reads TGTGCCAGCAGCGCCCGAGTCTCCGGAAACACCATATATTTT. This sequence encodes CASSARVSGNTIYF.

The chain links TRBV28 to TRBJ1-2; D ambiguous. The CDR3 consists of 15 residues. Between the trimmed V and J ends, which lost 7 bases and 4 bases, there was a span of 19 bases. CDR1 and CDR2 from the germline V gene are MDHEN and SYDVKM. CDR3 in DNA: TGTGCCAGCACCCTGAGGGAGGATATCCTCTATGGCTACACCTTC. As protein: CASTLREDILYGYTF.

This chain joins TRBV11-1 and TRBJ2-1, with D tentatively TRBD1 or TRBD2 (5 bases each). CDR1 SGHAT and CDR2 FQDESV come from the germline V gene (reference sequence). V lost 1 base and J lost 2, with 12 bases in between. The CDR3 length is 16 residues. CDR3 protein: CASSLGSGSTYNEQFF. The CDR3 DNA follows: TGTGCCAGCAGCTTAGGTTCAGGGAGTACCTACAATGAGCAGTTCTTC.

The V gene is TRBV7-9, the J gene TRBJ1-4; D gene unclear. The V gene's germline CDR1 is SEHNR and CDR2 FQNEAQ (reference sequence). The V gene lost 1 base and the J gene lost 3 bases, with 6 bases spanning the gap. CDR3 length: 14 residues. The chain's CDR3 is CASSLVAANEKLFF. The DNA for the CDR3 is TGTGCCAGCAGCTTAGTGGCAGCTAATGAAAAACTGTTTTTT.

V is TRBV5-1 and J is TRBJ2-2; possible D gene TRBD2, 5 bases. Trimming took off 4 bases at V and 6 bases at J, with 19 bases between the two ends. This CDR3 has 16 amino acids. Germline-derived CDR1 and CDR2 are SGHRS and YFSETQ. Here the CDR3 reads CASSPRNGVDAGELFF. The CDR3 nucleotides are TGCGCCAGCAGCCCCCGGAACGGGGTTGACGCCGGGGAGCTGTTTTTT.

The chain recombines TRBV28 with TRBJ1-3; D uncertain. The V and J ends lost 5 bases and 3 bases respectively, with 14 bases between them. Germline V gene lookup returns CDR1 MDHEN and CDR2 SYDVKM. The CDR3 spans 15 residues. The chain's CDR3 is CASSPSAAVGNTIYF. In DNA, the CDR3 is TGTGCCAGCAGTCCCAGCGCCGCAGTTGGAAACACCATATATTTT.

The rearrangement uses TRBV27 and TRBJ1-2, with 9 bases matching TRBD1. CDR1 and CDR2 (germline): MNHEY, SMNVEV (reference sequence). V gave up 2 bases and J gave up 0 bases; unmatched junction bases: 4. This CDR3 spans 16 amino acids. CDR3: CASSLTQGAANYGYTF. DNA of the CDR3: TGTGCCAGCAGTTTAACACAGGGGGCGGCTAACTATGGCTACACCTTC.

The CDR3 is CASSLTVLSGNTIYF. The CDR3 region has the DNA TGTGCCAGCAGCCTGACAGTCCTCTCTGGAAACACCATATATTTT. This chain links TRBV11-2 with TRBJ1-3, with TRBD1 as a possible D gene (5 bases). From germline, CDR1 is SGHAT and CDR2 FQNNGV. With 5 bases removed from V and 0 bases from J, the gap between germline ends came to 11 bases. The CDR3 is 15 residues long.

This clone turned up a few times. V is TRBV6-4 and J is TRBJ2-1, with 9 bases aligning to TRBD2. J lost 8 bases, V lost 3 bases, and 17 bases had no gene match. Germline CDR1 and CDR2: MRHNA and SNTAGT. The CDR3 is made up of 18 amino acids. The CDR3 sequence: CASSEGRGGRAAVDEQFF. The CDR3 nucleotides are TGTGCCAGCAGTGAGGGAAGGGGCGGGAGGGCCGCGGTGGATGAGCAGTTCTTC.

The V call is TRBV6-1, the J call TRBJ2-7, with D possibly TRBD1 on 5 matching bases. This CDR3 region has 12 residues. The V end was cut by 6 bases, the J end by 3 bases, with 9 bases between. CDR1 and CDR2 (germline): MNHNS, SASEGT. CDR3 nucleotides: TGTGCCAGCAGCGGAAGGGGCTACGAGCAGTACTTC. Translation gives CASSGRGYEQYF.

The V and J genes are TRBV6-1 and TRBJ1-1, with D possibly matching TRBD1 (6 bases). Deletions cut 6 bases from V and 5 bases from J, with 10 bases between. There are 12 residues in the CDR3. Germline lookup yields CDR1 MNHNS and CDR2 SASEGT. This CDR3 reads CASRVQGTEAFF. In DNA form, the CDR3 reads TGTGCCAGCAGGGTACAGGGAACTGAAGCTTTCTTT.

The chain recombines TRBV5-6 with TRBJ2-5; 14 nucleotides agree with TRBD2. CDR3 length: 14 amino acids. Germline CDR1 is SGHDT and CDR2 is YYEEEE. Trimming at V came to 4 bases and at J to 13 bases, leaving 9 bases not matched to a gene. The CDR3 DNA follows: TGTGCCAGCAGCACCGGGACTAGCGGGAGAGCCCCGTACTTC. Translated: CASSTGTSGRAPYF.

The V call is TRBV27, the J call TRBJ2-7; 9 bases are a match to TRBD1. CDR3 size: 15 residues. V shed 4 bases, J shed 2 bases, and the junction held 6 bases outside the gene matches. Germline CDR1 is MNHEY and CDR2 is SMNVEV (reference sequence). CDR3 loop: CASSSRQGVPYEQYF. For the CDR3, the DNA is TGTGCCAGCAGTTCTCGACAGGGGGTCCCCTACGAGCAGTACTTC.

V gene TRBV7-9 combines with J gene TRBJ2-1; the D gene is possibly TRBD1 (7 bases). In germline, CDR1 is SEHNR, CDR2 FQNEAQ (reference sequence). V shed 5 bases and J shed 8 bases, with 10 bases lying between them. This CDR3 spans 12 amino acids. The CDR3: CASSPGGYEQFF. The DNA for the CDR3 is TGTGCCAGCAGCCCAGGGGGGTATGAGCAGTTCTTC.

V usage is TRBV6-5 and J usage is TRBJ2-7; 7 positions match TRBD2. Germline V CDR1 and CDR2: MNHEY, SVGAGI. CDR3 length: 16 amino acids. The ends lost 0 bases at V and 0 bases at J; junction bases unmatched: 5. In nucleotides, the CDR3 is TGTGCCAGCAGTTACTCGAGCCTAGCGGACTCCTACGAGCAGTACTTC. It translates to CASSYSSLADSYEQYF.